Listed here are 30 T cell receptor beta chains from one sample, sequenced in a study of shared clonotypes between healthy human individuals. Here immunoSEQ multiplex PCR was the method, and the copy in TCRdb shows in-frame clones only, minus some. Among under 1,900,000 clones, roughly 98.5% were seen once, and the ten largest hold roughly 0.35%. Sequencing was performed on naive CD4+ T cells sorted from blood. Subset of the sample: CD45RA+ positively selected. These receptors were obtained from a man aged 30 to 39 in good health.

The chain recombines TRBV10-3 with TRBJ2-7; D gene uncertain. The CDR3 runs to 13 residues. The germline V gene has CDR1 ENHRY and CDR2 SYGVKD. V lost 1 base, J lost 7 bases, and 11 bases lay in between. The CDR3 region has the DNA TGTGCCATCAGTGAGTTGCCTTACGGGGAGCAGTACTTC. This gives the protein CAISELPYGEQYF.

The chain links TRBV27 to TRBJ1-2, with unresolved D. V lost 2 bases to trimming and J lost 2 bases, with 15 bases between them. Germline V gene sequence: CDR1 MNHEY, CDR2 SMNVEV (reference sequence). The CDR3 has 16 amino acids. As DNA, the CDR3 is TGTGCCAGCAGTTTAGGTCGTCTGAGGGAAAACTATGGCTACACCTTC. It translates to CASSLGRLRENYGYTF.

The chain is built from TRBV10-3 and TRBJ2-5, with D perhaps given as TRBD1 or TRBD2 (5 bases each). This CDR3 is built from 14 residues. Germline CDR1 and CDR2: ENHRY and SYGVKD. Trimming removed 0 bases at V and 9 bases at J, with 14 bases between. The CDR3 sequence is CAISESPLVGAQYF. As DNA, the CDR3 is TGTGCCATCAGTGAGTCGCCCCTGGTGGGGGCCCAGTACTTC.

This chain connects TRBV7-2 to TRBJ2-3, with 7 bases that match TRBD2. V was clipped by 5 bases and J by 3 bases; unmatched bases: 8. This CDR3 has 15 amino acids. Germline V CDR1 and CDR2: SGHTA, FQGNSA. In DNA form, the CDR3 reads TGTGCCAGCAGCCCCATGACTAGCCCAACAGATACGCAGTATTTT. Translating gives CASSPMTSPTDTQYF.

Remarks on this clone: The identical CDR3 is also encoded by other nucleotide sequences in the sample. CDR3 coding DNA: TGTGCCAGCAGTCTGTACAATCAGCCCCAGCATTTT. This gives the protein CASSLYNQPQHF. The chain joins TRBV28 to TRBJ1-5; D call uncertain. The CDR3 length is 12 residues. From germline, CDR1 is MDHEN and CDR2 SYDVKM. Trimming took 5 bases from V and 3 from J, leaving 5 bases between them.

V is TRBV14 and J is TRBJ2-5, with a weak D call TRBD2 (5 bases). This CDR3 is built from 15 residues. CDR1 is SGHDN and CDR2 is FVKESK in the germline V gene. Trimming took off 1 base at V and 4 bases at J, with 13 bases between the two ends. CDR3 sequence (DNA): TGTGCCAGCAGCCAAGCCCGATTCGGAGGAGAGACCCAGTACTTC. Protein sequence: CASSQARFGGETQYF.

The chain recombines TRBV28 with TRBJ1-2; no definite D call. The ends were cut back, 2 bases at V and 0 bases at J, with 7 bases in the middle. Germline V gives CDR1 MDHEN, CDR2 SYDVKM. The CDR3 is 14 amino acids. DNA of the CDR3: TGTGCCAGCAGTTTACGATTCACTAACTATGGCTACACCTTC. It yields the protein CASSLRFTNYGYTF.

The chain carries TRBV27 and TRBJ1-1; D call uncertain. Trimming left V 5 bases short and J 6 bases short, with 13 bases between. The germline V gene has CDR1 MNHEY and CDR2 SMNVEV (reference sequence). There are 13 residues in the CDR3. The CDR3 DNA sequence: TGTGCCAGCAGTCCCCCCGGGGAGGCTGAAGCTTTCTTT. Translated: CASSPPGEAEAFF.

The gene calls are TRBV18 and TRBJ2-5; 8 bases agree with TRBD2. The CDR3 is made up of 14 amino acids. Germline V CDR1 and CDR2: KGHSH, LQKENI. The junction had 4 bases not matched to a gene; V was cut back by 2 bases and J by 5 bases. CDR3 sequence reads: CASSPGLATETQYF. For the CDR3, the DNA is TGTGCCAGCTCACCAGGACTAGCAACCGAGACCCAGTACTTC. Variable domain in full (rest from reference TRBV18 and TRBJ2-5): NAGVMQNPRHLVRRRGQEARLRCSPMKGHSHVYWYRQLPEEGLKFMVYLQKENIIDESGMPKERFSAEFPKEGPSILRIQQVVRGDSAAYFCASSPGLATETQYFGPGTRLLVL.

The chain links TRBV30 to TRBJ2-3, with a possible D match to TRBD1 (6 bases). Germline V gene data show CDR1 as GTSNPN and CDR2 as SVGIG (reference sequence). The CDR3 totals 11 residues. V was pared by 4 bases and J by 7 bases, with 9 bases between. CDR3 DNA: TGTGCCTGGAAGGGGGAATATACGCAGTATTTT. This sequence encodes CAWKGEYTQYF.

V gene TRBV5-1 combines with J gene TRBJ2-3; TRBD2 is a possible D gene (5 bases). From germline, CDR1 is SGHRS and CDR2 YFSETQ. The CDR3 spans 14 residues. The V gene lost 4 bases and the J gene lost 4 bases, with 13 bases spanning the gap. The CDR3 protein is CASSGSLGPDTQYF. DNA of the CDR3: TGCGCCAGCAGCGGATCACTAGGGCCAGATACGCAGTATTTT.

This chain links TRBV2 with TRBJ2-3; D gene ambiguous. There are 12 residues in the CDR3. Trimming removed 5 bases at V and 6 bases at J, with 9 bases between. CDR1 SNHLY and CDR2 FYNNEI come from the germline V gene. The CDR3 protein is CASSPSGDTQYF. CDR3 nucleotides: TGTGCCAGCAGTCCATCTGGGGATACGCAGTATTTT.

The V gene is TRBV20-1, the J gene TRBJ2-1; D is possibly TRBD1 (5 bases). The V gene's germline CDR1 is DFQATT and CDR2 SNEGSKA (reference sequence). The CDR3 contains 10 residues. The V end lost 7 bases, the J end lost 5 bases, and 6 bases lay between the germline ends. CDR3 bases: TGCAGTGTAGGGGACAATGAGCAGTTCTTC. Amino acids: CSVGDNEQFF.

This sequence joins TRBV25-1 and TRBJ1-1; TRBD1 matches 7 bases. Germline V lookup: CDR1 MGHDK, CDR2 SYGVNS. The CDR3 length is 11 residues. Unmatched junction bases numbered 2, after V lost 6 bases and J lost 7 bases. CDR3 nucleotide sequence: TGTGCCAGCAGGGGGGACAGTGAAGCTTTCTTT. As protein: CASRGDSEAFF.

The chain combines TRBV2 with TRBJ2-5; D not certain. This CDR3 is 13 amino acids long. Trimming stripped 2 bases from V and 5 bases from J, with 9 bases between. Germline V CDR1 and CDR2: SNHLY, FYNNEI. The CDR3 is CASSERVSETQYF. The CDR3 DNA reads TGTGCCAGCAGTGAAAGGGTGTCGGAGACCCAGTACTTC. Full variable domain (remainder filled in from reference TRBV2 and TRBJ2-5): EPEVTQTPSHQVTQMGQEVILRCVPISNHLYFYWYRQILGQKVEFLVSFYNNEISEKSEIFDDQFSVERPDGSNFTLKIRSTKLEDSAMYFCASSERVSETQYFGPGTRLLVL.

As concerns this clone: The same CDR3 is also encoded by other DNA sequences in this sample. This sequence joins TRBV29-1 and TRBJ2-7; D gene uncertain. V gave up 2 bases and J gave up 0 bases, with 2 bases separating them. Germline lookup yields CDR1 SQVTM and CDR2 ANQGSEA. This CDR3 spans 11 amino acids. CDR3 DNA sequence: TGCAGCGTTGAACTCTCCTACGAGCAGTACTTC. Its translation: CSVELSYEQYF.

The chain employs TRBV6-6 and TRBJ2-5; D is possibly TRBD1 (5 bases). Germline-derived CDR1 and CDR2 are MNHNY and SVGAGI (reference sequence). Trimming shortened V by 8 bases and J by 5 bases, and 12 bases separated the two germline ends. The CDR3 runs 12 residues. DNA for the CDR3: TGTGCCAGCGGGGCGGTTGCGGAGACCCAGTACTTC. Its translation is CASGAVAETQYF.

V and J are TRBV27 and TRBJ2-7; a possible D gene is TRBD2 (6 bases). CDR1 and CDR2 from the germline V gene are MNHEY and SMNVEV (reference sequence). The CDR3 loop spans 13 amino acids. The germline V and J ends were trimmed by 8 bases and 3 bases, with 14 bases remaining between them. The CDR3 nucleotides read TGTGCCAGCGGAGTCGGGGGATTCTACGAGCAGTACTTC. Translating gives CASGVGGFYEQYF.

This chain's CDR3 is CASSVGGNLNEQFF. For the CDR3, the DNA is TGTGCCAGCAGTGTAGGTGGAAACTTGAATGAGCAGTTCTTC. This chain connects TRBV2 to TRBJ2-1; no clear D gene. Germline-derived CDR1 and CDR2 are SNHLY and FYNNEI. This CDR3 has 14 residues. The V end was cut by 4 bases, the J end by 7 bases, with 14 bases between. Full variable domain (rest looked up from reference TRBV2 and TRBJ2-1): EPEVTQTPSHQVTQMGQEVILRCVPISNHLYFYWYRQILGQKVEFLVSFYNNEISEKSEIFDDQFSVERPDGSNFTLKIRSTKLEDSAMYFCASSVGGNLNEQFFGPGTRLTVL.

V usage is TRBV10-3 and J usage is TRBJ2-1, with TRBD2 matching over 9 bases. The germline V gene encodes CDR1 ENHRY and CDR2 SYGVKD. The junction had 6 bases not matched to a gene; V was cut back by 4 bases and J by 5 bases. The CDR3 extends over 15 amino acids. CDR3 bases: TGTGCCATCAGTGGATCCGCTAGCGGGAACAATGAGCAGTTCTTC. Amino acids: CAISGSASGNNEQFF.

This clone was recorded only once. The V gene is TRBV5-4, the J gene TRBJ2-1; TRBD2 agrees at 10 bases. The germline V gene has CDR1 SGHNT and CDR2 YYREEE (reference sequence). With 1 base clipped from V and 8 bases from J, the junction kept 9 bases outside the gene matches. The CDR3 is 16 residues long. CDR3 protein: CASSLSSSGSIYEQFF. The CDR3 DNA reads TGTGCCAGCAGCTTGTCTTCTAGCGGGAGTATCTATGAGCAGTTCTTC.

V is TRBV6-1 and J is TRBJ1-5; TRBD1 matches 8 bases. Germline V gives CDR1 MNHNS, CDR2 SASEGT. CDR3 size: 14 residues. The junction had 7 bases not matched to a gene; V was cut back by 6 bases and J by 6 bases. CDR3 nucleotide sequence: TGTGCCAGCAGCTCTACAGGGGGAGTTCAGCCCCAGCATTTT. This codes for CASSSTGGVQPQHF.

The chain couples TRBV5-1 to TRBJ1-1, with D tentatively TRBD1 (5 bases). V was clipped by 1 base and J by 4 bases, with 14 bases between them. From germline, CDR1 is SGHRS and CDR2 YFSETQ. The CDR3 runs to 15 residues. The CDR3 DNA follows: TGCGCCAGCAGCTTGTTCTATGGGGCAAGCACTGAAGCTTTCTTT. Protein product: CASSLFYGASTEAFF.

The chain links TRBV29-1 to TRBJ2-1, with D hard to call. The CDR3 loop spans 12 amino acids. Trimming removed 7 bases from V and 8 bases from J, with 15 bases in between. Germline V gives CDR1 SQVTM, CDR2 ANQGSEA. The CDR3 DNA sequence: TGCAGCGCAGTCAAGGGCGTCGATGAGCAGTTCTTC. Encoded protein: CSAVKGVDEQFF.

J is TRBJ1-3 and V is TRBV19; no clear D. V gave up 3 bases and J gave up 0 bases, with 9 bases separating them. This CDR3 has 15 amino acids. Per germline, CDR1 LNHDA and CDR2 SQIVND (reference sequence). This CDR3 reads CASSIDRDSGNTIYF. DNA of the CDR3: TGTGCCAGTAGTATTGACCGGGACTCTGGAAACACCATATATTTT.

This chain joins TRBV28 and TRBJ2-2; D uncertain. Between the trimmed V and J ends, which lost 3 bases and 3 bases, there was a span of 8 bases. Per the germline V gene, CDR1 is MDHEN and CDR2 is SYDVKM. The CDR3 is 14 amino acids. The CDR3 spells CASSFVGDTGELFF. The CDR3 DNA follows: TGTGCCAGCAGTTTCGTTGGGGACACCGGGGAGCTGTTTTTT.

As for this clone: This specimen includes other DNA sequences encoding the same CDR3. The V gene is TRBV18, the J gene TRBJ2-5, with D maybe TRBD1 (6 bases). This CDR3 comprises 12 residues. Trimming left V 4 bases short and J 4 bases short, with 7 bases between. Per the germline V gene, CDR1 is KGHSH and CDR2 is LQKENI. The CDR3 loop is CASSQGGETQYF. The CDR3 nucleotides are TGTGCCAGCTCACAAGGGGGAGAGACCCAGTACTTC.

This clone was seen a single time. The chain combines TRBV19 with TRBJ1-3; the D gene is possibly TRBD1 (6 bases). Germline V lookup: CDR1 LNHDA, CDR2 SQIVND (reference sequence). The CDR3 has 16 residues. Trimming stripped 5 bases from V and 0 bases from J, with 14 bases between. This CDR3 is CASSPRQESSGNTIYF. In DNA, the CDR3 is TGTGCCAGTAGTCCGCGACAGGAATCCTCTGGAAACACCATATATTTT.

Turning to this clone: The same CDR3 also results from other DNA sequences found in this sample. CDR3 nucleotides: TGTGCCAGTAGTATGAGGGGCAGGAATGAAAAACTGTTTTTT. It translates to CASSMRGRNEKLFF. The chain links TRBV19 to TRBJ1-4; D possibly corresponds to TRBD1 (5 bases). Trimming shortened V by 3 bases and J by 5 bases, and 10 bases separated the two germline ends. Germline-derived CDR1 and CDR2 are LNHDA and SQIVND (reference sequence). The CDR3 has 14 residues.

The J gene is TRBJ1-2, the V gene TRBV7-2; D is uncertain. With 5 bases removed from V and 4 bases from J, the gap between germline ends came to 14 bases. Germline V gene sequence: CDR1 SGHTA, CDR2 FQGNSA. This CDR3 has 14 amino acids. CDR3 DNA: TGTGCCAGCAGCGTAGACACGCGAAGCTATGGCTACACCTTC. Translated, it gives CASSVDTRSYGYTF.